The 9 T cell receptor beta chains reported below all come from one sample, sequenced in a study of T cell changes during pregnancy in multiple sclerosis. Assay: immunoSEQ multiplex PCR; the TCRdb copy retains only in-frame clones and omits some. The profile shows about 39,000 clones, 90% of them singletons. The specimen was CD4+ T cells from peripheral blood mononuclear cells, collected in the first trimester of pregnancy. The source of these receptors is a female donor in good health, enrolled as a control in a pregnancy study.

V and J are TRBV5-6 and TRBJ1-6; 7 bases fit TRBD1. V gave up 3 bases and J gave up 9 bases; unmatched junction bases: 6. The CDR3 totals 14 residues. Germline assignment: CDR1 SGHDT and CDR2 YYEEEE. Written as DNA, the CDR3 is TGTGCCAGCAGCTCCGGGACAGACATTTCACCCCTCCACTTT. This sequence encodes CASSSGTDISPLHF.

The chain is built from TRBV7-3 and TRBJ2-3; the match to TRBD1 covers 7 bases. Germline V gene lookup returns CDR1 SGHTA and CDR2 FQGTGA. This CDR3 has 17 amino acids. With 5 bases clipped from V and 2 bases from J, the junction kept 13 bases outside the gene matches. The CDR3: CASSATGVGSTTDTQYF. In nucleotides, the CDR3 is TGTGCCAGCAGCGCCACAGGGGTGGGGTCTACCACAGATACGCAGTATTTT.

This clone was found a few times. The chain recombines TRBV4-1 with TRBJ1-2; 7 positions match TRBD1. The CDR3 sequence is 15 residues long. Trimming cost V 3 bases and J 1 base; bases outside gene matches: 5. CDR1 and CDR2 from the germline V gene are MGHRA and YSYEKL. The CDR3 region has the DNA TGCGCCAGCAGCCAGTCGACAGGGCGTAACTATGGCTACACCTTC. Amino acids: CASSQSTGRNYGYTF.

The V gene is TRBV11-3, the J gene TRBJ2-3; perhaps TRBD2 as D (5 bases). The CDR3 spans 14 residues. Germline lookup yields CDR1 SGHNT and CDR2 YENEEA. V was shortened by 1 base and J by 5 bases, with 10 bases between the two germline ends. CDR3 protein: CASSLASSRDTQYF. DNA for the CDR3: TGTGCCAGCAGCTTAGCATCTAGCCGAGATACGCAGTATTTT.

V gene TRBV19 combines with J gene TRBJ2-7; 7 bases line up with TRBD2. This CDR3 contains 13 residues. Germline V gene sequence: CDR1 LNHDA, CDR2 SQIVND (reference sequence). The ends lost 10 bases at V and 2 bases at J; junction bases unmatched: 8. The CDR3 region has the DNA TGTGCCACTGACGGGGGGATCACCTACGAGCAGTACTTC. It codes for CATDGGITYEQYF.

This chain connects TRBV27 to TRBJ1-5; 8 positions match TRBD1. The CDR3 length is 15 residues. Per germline, CDR1 MNHEY and CDR2 SMNVEV (reference sequence). J gave up 4 bases and V 3 bases, and 5 bases lay outside the gene matches. The CDR3 nucleotides are TGTGCCAGCAGTTTGCCTGACAGGGGTAATCAGCCCCAGCATTTT. It encodes CASSLPDRGNQPQHF.

The chain recombines TRBV4-3 with TRBJ1-2; 7 nucleotides match TRBD1. The trim removed 2 bases at V and 8 bases at J, leaving 11 bases unmatched. The CDR3 extends over 15 amino acids. Per the germline V gene, CDR1 is LGHNA and CDR2 is YSLEER. DNA for the CDR3: TGCGCCAGCAGCCAACCGGGACAGTCCGAGCGGGGCTACACCTTC. Protein: CASSQPGQSERGYTF.

The J gene is TRBJ2-2, the V gene TRBV10-2; TRBD2 aligns across 10 bases. In germline, CDR1 is WSHSY, CDR2 SAAADI. CDR3 length equals 15 residues. Unmatched junction bases numbered 6, after V lost 6 bases and J lost 5 bases. The CDR3 bases are TGCGCCAGCAGGGTAGCGGGGGGAGGGACCGGGGAGCTGTTTTTT. This sequence encodes CASRVAGGGTGELFF.

The chain is built from TRBV4-1 and TRBJ1-4; a possible D gene is TRBD1 (6 bases). This CDR3 is built from 16 residues. Germline V gives CDR1 MGHRA, CDR2 YSYEKL. The V and J ends lost 1 base and 2 bases respectively, with 11 bases between them. The CDR3 DNA sequence: TGCGCCAGCAGCCAAGCCCAGGGGAGTACTAATGAAAAACTGTTTTTT. As protein: CASSQAQGSTNEKLFF.